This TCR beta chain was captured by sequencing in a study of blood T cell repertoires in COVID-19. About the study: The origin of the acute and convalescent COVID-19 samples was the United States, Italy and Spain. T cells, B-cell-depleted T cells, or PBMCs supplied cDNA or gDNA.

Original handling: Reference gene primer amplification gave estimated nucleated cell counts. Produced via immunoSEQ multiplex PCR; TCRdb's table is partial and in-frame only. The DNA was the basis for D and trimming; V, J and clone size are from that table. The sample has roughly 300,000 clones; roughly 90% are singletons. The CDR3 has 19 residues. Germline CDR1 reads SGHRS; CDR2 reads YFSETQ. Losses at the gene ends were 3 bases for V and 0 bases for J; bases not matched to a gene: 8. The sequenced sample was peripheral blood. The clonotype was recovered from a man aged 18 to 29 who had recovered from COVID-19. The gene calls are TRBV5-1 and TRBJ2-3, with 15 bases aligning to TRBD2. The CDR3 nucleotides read TGCGCCAGCAGCTCCGTCGGACTAGCGGGAGGGTCTAGCACAGATACGCAGTATTTT. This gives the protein CASSSVGLAGGSSTDTQYF.